This T cell receptor (beta chain) was found in a study of T cells in Graves' hyperthyroidism and ophthalmopathy. This clonotype was counted only a few times. Deletions cut 0 bases from V and 9 bases from J, with 9 bases between. CDR1 is KGHSY, CDR2 FQNENV, per germline. The CDR3 covers 13 residues. Amplification of TCR beta CDR3 regions was performed using RNA transcripts as template. When the TCR CDR3 underwent first-round RT-PCR, the HTBI primer set was used. TCRdb reprocessed the multiplex PCR reads with MiXCR, giving one entry per CDR3 protein. The sample has about 410,000 distinct CDR3 sequences; under 15% are singletons.

The sample taken for sequencing was blood. This chain joins TRBV16 and TRBJ2-4, with D possibly being TRBD1 or TRBD2 (6 bases each). The receptor's source is a man aged 18 to 30 with Graves' ophthalmopathy. The CDR3 bases are TGTGCCAGCAGCCAATCGGAGGGGGGCATTCAGTACTTC. Its translation is CASSQSEGGIQYF.